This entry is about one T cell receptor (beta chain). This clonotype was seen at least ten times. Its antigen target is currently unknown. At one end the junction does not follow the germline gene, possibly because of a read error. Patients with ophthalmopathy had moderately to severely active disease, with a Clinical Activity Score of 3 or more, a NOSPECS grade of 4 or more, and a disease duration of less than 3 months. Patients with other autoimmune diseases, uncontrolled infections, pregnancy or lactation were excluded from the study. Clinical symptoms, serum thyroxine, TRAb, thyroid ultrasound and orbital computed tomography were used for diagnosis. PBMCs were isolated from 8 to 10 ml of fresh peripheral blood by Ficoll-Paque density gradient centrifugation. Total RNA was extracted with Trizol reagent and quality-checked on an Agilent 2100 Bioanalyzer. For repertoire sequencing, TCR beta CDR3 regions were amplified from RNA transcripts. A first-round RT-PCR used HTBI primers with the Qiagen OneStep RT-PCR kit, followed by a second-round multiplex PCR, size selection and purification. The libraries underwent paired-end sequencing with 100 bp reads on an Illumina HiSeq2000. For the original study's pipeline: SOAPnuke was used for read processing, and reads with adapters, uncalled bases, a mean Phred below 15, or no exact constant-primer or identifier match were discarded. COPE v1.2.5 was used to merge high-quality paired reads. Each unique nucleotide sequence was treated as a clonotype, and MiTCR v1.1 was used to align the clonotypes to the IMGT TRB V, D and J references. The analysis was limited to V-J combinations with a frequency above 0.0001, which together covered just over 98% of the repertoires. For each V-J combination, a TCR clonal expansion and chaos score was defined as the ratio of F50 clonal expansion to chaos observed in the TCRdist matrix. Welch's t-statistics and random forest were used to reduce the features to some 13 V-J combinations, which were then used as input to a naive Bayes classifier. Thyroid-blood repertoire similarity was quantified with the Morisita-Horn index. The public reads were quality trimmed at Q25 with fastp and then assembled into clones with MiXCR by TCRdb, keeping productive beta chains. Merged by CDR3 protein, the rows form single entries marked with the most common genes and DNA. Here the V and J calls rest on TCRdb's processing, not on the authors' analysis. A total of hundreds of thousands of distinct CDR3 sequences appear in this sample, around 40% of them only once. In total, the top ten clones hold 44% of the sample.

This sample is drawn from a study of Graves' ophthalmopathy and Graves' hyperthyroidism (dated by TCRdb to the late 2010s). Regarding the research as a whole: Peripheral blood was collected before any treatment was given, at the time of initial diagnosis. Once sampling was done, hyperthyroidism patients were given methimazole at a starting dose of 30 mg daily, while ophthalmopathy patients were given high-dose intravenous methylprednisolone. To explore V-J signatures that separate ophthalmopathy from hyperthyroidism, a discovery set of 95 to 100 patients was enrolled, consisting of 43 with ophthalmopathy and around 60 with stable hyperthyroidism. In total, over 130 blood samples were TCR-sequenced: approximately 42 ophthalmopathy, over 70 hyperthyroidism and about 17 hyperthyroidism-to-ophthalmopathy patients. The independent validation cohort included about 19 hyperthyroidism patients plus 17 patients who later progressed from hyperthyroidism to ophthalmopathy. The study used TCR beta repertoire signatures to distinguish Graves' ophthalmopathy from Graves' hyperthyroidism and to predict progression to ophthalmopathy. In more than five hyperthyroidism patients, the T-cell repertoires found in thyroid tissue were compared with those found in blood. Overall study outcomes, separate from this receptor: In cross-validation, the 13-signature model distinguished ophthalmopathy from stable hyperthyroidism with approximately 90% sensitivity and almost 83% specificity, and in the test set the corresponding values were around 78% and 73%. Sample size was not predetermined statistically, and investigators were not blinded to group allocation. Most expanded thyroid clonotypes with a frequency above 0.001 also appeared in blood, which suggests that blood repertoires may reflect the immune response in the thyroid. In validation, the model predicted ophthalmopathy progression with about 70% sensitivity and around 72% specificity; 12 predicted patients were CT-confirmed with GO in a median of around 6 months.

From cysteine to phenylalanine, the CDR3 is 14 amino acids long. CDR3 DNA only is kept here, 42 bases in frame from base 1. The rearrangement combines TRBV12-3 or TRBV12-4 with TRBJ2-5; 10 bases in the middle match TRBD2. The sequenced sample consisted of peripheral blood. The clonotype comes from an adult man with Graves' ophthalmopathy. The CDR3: CASSLAGAQETQYF. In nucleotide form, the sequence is TGTGCTAGCAGCCTAGCGGGGGCCCAAGAGACCCAGTACTTC.